Sequencing of this T cell receptor beta chain was carried out in a study of OX40 agonist ivuxolimab in advanced cancers. About the study: Partial responses were seen in three patients, one with hepatocellular carcinoma and two with cutaneous melanoma.

The assay was immunoSEQ multiplex PCR, and TCRdb's table has in-frame clones only and misses some. The sample includes roughly 32,000 clones, around 80% of them seen just once. The CDR3 loop spans 14 amino acids. Trimming left V 0 bases short and J 4 bases short, with 11 bases between. Germline V CDR1 and CDR2: SGDLS, YYNGEE. Worth noting for this clone: The target antigen is unknown.

Study findings and constraints: CD4+ and CD8+ blood T cells expanded clonally by week 6 at 0.1 to 3.0 mg/kg. CD8+ T cells were the subset that, on average, had more expanded clones than CD4+.

The V gene is TRBV9, the J gene TRBJ2-7, with D unresolved. The clonotype was recovered from an adult with an advanced solid tumor such as melanoma, head and neck, liver or kidney cancer. This specimen consisted of CD4+ or CD8+ T cells sorted from blood, obtained in a trial of the OX40 agonist ivuxolimab. The CDR3 sequence is CASSVGQESYEQYF. The CDR3 DNA sequence: TGTGCCAGCAGCGTAGGTCAGGAATCTTACGAGCAGTACTTC.